The next 2 T cell receptor beta chains were all read from a single sample in a study of blood T cells in healthy people across ages. Through a sample-barcoded 5' primer and a J-beta primer mix, a second PCR was run for roughly 6 to 11 cycles. TCRdb analysed the 5' RACE reads with MiXCR anew, one entry per CDR3 protein. In the table there are 1.5 million to 2 million distinct CDR3 sequences, 28% of which are singletons. Sequencing used blood. These receptors came from a woman in her 30s in good health.

The chain uses TRBV7-2 and TRBJ2-7; 10 positions agree with TRBD2. The germline V gene encodes CDR1 SGHTA and CDR2 FQGNSA. The CDR3 has 14 amino acids. After removal of 6 bases from V and 4 bases from J, the junction contained 6 bases not matched to a gene. Here the CDR3 DNA reads TGTGCCAGCAGACCTAGCGGGAGTTATTACGAGCAGTACTTC. Its protein product is CASRPSGSYYEQYF.

The rearrangement uses TRBV2 and TRBJ2-2, with TRBD2 matching 8 bases. The CDR3 extends over 14 amino acids. The V gene's germline CDR1 is SNHLY and CDR2 FYNNEI. The V and J ends lost 7 bases and 4 bases, in that order; junction bases with no gene match: 5. The CDR3 reads CASTVAGTTGELFF. The CDR3 DNA reads as TGTGCCAGCACTGTAGCGGGGACCACCGGGGAGCTGTTTTTT.